Listed below are T cell receptor beta chains from one sample, sequenced in a study of shared clonotypes between healthy human individuals. Generated by immunoSEQ multiplex PCR, the TCRdb table keeps only in-frame clones and is missing some. The table shows hundreds of thousands of clones, with around 79% occurring only once. Material: PBMCs. These receptors originate from a woman aged 40 to 50 in good health. Some clones in this sample may be carry-over from other donors' samples. Each CDR3 is given with its conserved first and last residue.

v_gene,j_gene,CDR3aa
TRBV4-3,TRBJ1-2,CASSQTGWDYGYTF
TRBV25-1,TRBJ2-7,CASSGGQQINYEQYF
TRBV5-1,TRBJ1-2,CASSAGSTNYGYTF
TRBV27,TRBJ2-1,CASSRPGLAGPIEQFF
TRBV5-1,TRBJ2-5,CASSHGTSWGRETQYF
TRBV10-3,TRBJ2-7,CAISGPGGGGVPYEQYF
TRBV14,TRBJ2-3,CASSFTGPLGTQYF
TRBV5-8,TRBJ2-3,CASSQDHTLGPTSTDTQYF
TRBV2,TRBJ2-7,CASRPGTENLYEQYF
TRBV7-5,TRBJ2-7,CARSLRWGSFSYEQYF
TRBV10-2,TRBJ2-5,CASSEGLAGGRWFQEVQYF
TRBV29-1,TRBJ2-7,CSVRQGAYEQYF
TRBV10-3,TRBJ2-2,CAISESTGSGELFF
TRBV29-1,TRBJ2-1,CSVQRGTYNEQFF
TRBV19,TRBJ2-5,CASSIGTTQETQYF
TRBV15,TRBJ1-1,CATSRDRGQGIGEAFF
TRBV5-1,TRBJ2-3,CASSFQGGGYDTQYF
TRBV5-1,TRBJ2-2,CASSLPDTGELFF
TRBV7-8,TRBJ2-5,CASSLRSSFRETQYF
TRBV11-3,TRBJ2-7,CASSLGGLAGGEQYF
TRBV6-5,TRBJ2-1,CASSYFAGAGEQFF
TRBV28,TRBJ2-7,CASSRPGQPPWEYF
TRBV10-2,TRBJ2-1,CASSARGDEQFF
TRBV6-1,TRBJ2-5,CASRTSGIQETQYF
TRBV5-1,TRBJ2-6,CASSFTPSGANVLTF
TRBV7-2,TRBJ1-2,CASSRQGAGYTF